This record concerns one T cell receptor (beta chain) sequence. The sample is drawn from a study of blood T cell repertoires in COVID-19. For the study at large: COVID-19 samples collected from the United States, Italy and Spain covered acute and convalescent phases. PBMCs, B-cell-depleted T cells, or T cells were the source of the cDNA or gDNA that made up the material.

Authors' data handling: Amplifying reference gene primers gave estimates of nucleated cell counts. The table came from immunoSEQ multiplex PCR; TCRdb's copy has only in-frame clones and leaves some out. V and J calls and clone size come straight from that table; D and trimming were deduced from the DNA. The table shows about 71,000 clones, with around nine tenths occurring only once. This clonotype originated in a young woman with acute or convalescent COVID-19. Sequenced input: peripheral blood.

The CDR3 loop reads CAISTGGGSYGYTF. CDR3 nucleotide sequence: TGTGCCATTAGTACCGGGGGGGGTAGCTATGGCTACACCTTC. The rearrangement links TRBV10-3 to TRBJ1-2, with D maybe TRBD1 (5 bases). The CDR3 spans 14 residues. The germline CDR1 and CDR2 sequences are ENHRY and SYGVKD. Trimming shortened V by 9 bases and J by 4 bases, and 18 bases separated the two germline ends.